Following are 19 T cell receptor beta chains from one sample sequenced in a study of identical twins listed by TCRdb under 2016. Library preparation employed 5' RACE. Sequencing took place on an Illumina HiSeq 2000. The public reads were reanalyzed by TCRdb: fastp trimming at Q25, MiXCR alignment, in-frame beta chains only. When rows share a CDR3 protein, they turn into one entry using the most common DNA and genes. A total of around 480,000 distinct CDR3 sequences appear in this sample, 12% to 15% of them only once. Clones ranked in the top ten supply 0.5% to 0.65% of the sample. The same data also contributed to another study, on yellow fever vaccine responses in identical twins.

The sequenced sample consisted of CD4+ T cells sorted from blood. The receptor source for this set is a woman aged 18-29 years in good health.

This clonotype was recorded a few times. The gene calls are TRBV2 and TRBJ2-3; 7 positions agree with TRBD2. The CDR3 contains 16 residues. Germline V lookup: CDR1 SNHLY, CDR2 FYNNEI. J was trimmed by 4 bases and V by 1 base; bases with no gene match: 8. The CDR3 nucleotides read TGTGCCAGCAGTGAAGTTGGTAGCGGGCGGGCAGATACGCAGTATTTT. Encoded protein: CASSEVGSGRADTQYF.

The CDR3 is CSAIRGGETQYF. DNA for the CDR3: TGCAGTGCTATCAGGGGTGGAGAGACCCAGTACTTC. This chain links TRBV20-1 with TRBJ2-5; a possible D gene is TRBD1 (6 bases). This CDR3 is 12 amino acids long. V lost 4 bases and J 4 bases, leaving 10 bases between the germline ends. Germline loops: CDR1 DFQATT, CDR2 SNEGSKA (reference sequence).

The table lists this clonotype with a few counts. V and J are TRBV7-3 and TRBJ2-1; D uncertain. The CDR3 has 13 residues. Germline V lookup: CDR1 SGHTA, CDR2 FQGTGA. Trimming shortened V by 5 bases and J by 5 bases, and 10 bases separated the two germline ends. CDR3 DNA: TGTGCCAGCAGCCCATCAGGCGACAATGAGCAGTTCTTC. It is translated as CASSPSGDNEQFF.

V usage is TRBV5-6 and J usage is TRBJ2-3, with 13 bases matching TRBD2. The length of the CDR3 is 17 residues. In germline, CDR1 is SGHDT, CDR2 YYEEEE. Unmatched junction bases numbered 10, after V lost 4 bases and J lost 5 bases. The CDR3 bases are TGTGCCAGCAGCCTCGTAGGACTAGCGGGAGTTGGAGATACGCAGTATTTT. Its translation is CASSLVGLAGVGDTQYF.

This chain links TRBV7-9 with TRBJ1-2; 7 bases are shared with TRBD1. V gave up 5 bases and J gave up 3 bases; unmatched junction bases: 9. Germline-derived CDR1 and CDR2 are SEHNR and FQNEAQ (reference sequence). The CDR3 contains 15 residues. CDR3 amino acids: CASSPSRGVYYGYTF. The CDR3 DNA follows: TGTGCCAGCAGCCCTTCCAGGGGGGTATACTATGGCTACACCTTC.

This clonotype turned up a few times. V is TRBV6-5 and J is TRBJ1-6; no firm D call. Germline assignment: CDR1 MNHEY and CDR2 SVGAGI. V lost 1 base and J lost 0, with 4 bases in between. This CDR3 region has 15 residues. In DNA form, the CDR3 reads TGTGCCAGCAGTTACTTGAGCTCCTATAATTCACCCCTCCACTTT. It is translated as CASSYLSSYNSPLHF.

The table lists this clonotype with many counts. The chain employs TRBV29-1 and TRBJ2-2; possibly TRBD2 for D (6 bases). Looked up from germline, CDR1 is SQVTM and CDR2 is ANQGSEA. Trimming shortened V by 3 bases and J by 4 bases, and 15 bases separated the two germline ends. The CDR3 totals 15 residues. Written as DNA, the CDR3 is TGCAGCGTTGACGGGAGAAACGCAGGCACCGGGGAGCTGTTTTTT. Protein sequence: CSVDGRNAGTGELFF.

The V call is TRBV14, the J call TRBJ1-1; 8 positions agree with TRBD1. Germline V gene data show CDR1 as SGHDN and CDR2 as FVKESK. There are 17 residues in the CDR3. Trimming took 0 bases from V and 0 from J; bases not matched to a gene: 6. The CDR3 is CASSQDSWTGMNTEAFF. CDR3 in DNA: TGTGCCAGCAGCCAAGATTCGTGGACAGGGATGAACACTGAAGCTTTCTTT.

This clonotype was found a few times. The rearrangement links TRBV18 to TRBJ2-1; 7 bases match TRBD2. The CDR3 runs 15 residues. The V gene end was trimmed by 11 bases and the J gene end by 3 bases; junction bases not matched to a gene: 13. Germline-derived CDR1 and CDR2 are KGHSH and LQKENI. In DNA form, the CDR3 reads TGTGCCTGTTTAAGTGCGGGAGACAACTACAATGAGCAGTTCTTC. This codes for CACLSAGDNYNEQFF.

The chain combines TRBV29-1 with TRBJ2-5, with 11 positions matching TRBD1. The junction had 5 bases not matched to a gene; V was cut back by 5 bases and J by 0 bases. The V gene's germline CDR1 is SQVTM and CDR2 ANQGSEA. This CDR3 is built from 15 residues. The DNA of the CDR3 is TGCAGCGTTACCGGGGACAGGGGGGACCAAGAGACCCAGTACTTC. Protein sequence: CSVTGDRGDQETQYF.

The V gene is TRBV2, the J gene TRBJ2-3; D unresolved. The CDR3 extends over 14 amino acids. Trimming took 3 bases from V and 4 from J, leaving 11 bases between them. Germline CDR1 reads SNHLY; CDR2 reads FYNNEI. The CDR3, as DNA: TGTGCCAGCAGTGAGTGGGGAATTCCAGATACGCAGTATTTT. This encodes CASSEWGIPDTQYF. The whole variable domain, filled in from reference TRBV2 and TRBJ2-3, reads EPEVTQTPSHQVTQMGQEVILRCVPISNHLYFYWYRQILGQKVEFLVSFYNNEISEKSEIFDDQFSVERPDGSNFTLKIRSTKLEDSAMYFCASSEWGIPDTQYFGPGTRLTVL.

Only one count was recorded for this clonotype. CDR3 residues: CASSQLVPFRISGANVLTF. The CDR3 DNA is TGCGCCAGCAGCCAACTTGTGCCGTTTCGGATCTCTGGGGCCAACGTCCTGACTTTC. The rearrangement uses TRBV5-1 and TRBJ2-6; no firm D call. From germline, CDR1 is SGHRS and CDR2 YFSETQ. Trimming cost V 4 bases and J 0 bases, with 20 bases left between them. The CDR3 runs to 19 residues.

In this sample, this clonotype turned up once. An end of the junction differs from the germline gene, which may be a read error. V gene TRBV10-3 combines with J gene TRBJ2-1, with D possibly called TRBD1 or TRBD2 (6 bases each). CDR3 size: 12 residues. The germline V gene encodes CDR1 ENHRY and CDR2 SYGVKD. The CDR3 here is CASKGGYDEQFF. The CDR3 nucleotides are TGTGCCTCAAAGGGGGGCTACGATGAGCAGTTCTTC.

This clonotype was recorded a few times. This chain uses TRBV12-3 or TRBV12-4 with TRBJ2-1; no clear D. This CDR3 has 12 amino acids. Trimming left V 5 bases short and J 8 bases short, with 10 bases between. The CDR3 nucleotides are TGTGCCAGCAGTGCGATTAGGGATGAGCAGTTCTTC. Translating gives CASSAIRDEQFF.

The sample holds many counts of this clonotype. J is TRBJ2-1 and V is TRBV24-1; no firm D call. The CDR3 runs to 14 residues. Germline assignment: CDR1 KGHDR and CDR2 SFDVKD. Trimming cost V 0 bases and J 5 bases, with 7 bases left between them. CDR3 in DNA: TGTGCCACCAGTGATTTGGGCCAGAACAATGAGCAGTTCTTC. It yields the protein CATSDLGQNNEQFF.

This clonotype was recorded a few times. The rearrangement links TRBV7-8 to TRBJ2-3, with TRBD2 matching 11 bases. In germline, CDR1 is SGHVS, CDR2 FQNEAQ. The CDR3 is 16 amino acids. J gave up 4 bases and V 2 bases, and 5 bases lay outside the gene matches. The CDR3 nucleotides read TGTGCCAGCAGCTTAATAGCGGGAGGGCAGGCAGATACGCAGTATTTT. Translating it yields CASSLIAGGQADTQYF.

The chain employs TRBV7-2 and TRBJ2-3; 8 nucleotides align to TRBD2. The V segment lost 6 bases and the J segment 6 bases; nucleotides outside the gene matches: 2. The CDR3 sequence is 12 residues long. The germline V gene encodes CDR1 SGHTA and CDR2 FQGNSA. The DNA of the CDR3 is TGTGCCAGCAGATCGGGGGGGGATACGCAGTATTTT. This gives the protein CASRSGGDTQYF. Looking up the rest from reference TRBV7-2 and TRBJ2-3 gives the full variable domain: GAGVSQSPSNKVTEKGKDVELRCDPISGHTALYWYRQSLGQGLEFLIYFQGNSAPDKSGLPSDRFSAERTGGSVSTLTIQRTQQEDSAVYLCASRSGGDTQYFGPGTRLTVL.

This clonotype has a count of ten or more. This rearrangement joins TRBV12-3 or TRBV12-4 to TRBJ2-3, with 10 bases identical to TRBD1. V trimming: 5 bases; J trimming: 0 bases; junction bases outside the gene matches: 2. The CDR3 runs to 15 residues. The DNA of the CDR3 is TGTGCCAGCAGTCGACAGGGGGCAAGCACAGATACGCAGTATTTT. Translating it yields CASSRQGASTDTQYF.

The CDR3 protein is CSASAREGTEAFF. CDR3 bases: TGCAGTGCTAGTGCCAGGGAGGGGACTGAAGCTTTCTTT. This chain joins TRBV20-1 and TRBJ1-1; D perhaps matches TRBD1 (5 bases). Trimming pared 3 bases from V and 5 bases from J, leaving 13 bases between. Germline CDR1 and CDR2: DFQATT and SNEGSKA (reference sequence). The CDR3 runs to 13 residues.